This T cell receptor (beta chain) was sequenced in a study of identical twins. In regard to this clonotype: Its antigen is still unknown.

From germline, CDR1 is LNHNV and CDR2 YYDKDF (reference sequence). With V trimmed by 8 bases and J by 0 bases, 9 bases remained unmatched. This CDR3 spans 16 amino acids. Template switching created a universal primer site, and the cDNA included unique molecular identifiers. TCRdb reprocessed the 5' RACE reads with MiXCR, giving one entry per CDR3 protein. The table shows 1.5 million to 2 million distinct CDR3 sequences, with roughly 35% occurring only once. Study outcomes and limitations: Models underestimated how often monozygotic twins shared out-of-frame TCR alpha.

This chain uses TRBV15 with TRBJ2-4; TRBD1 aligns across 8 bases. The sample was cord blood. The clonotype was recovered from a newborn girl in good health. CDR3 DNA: TGTGCCACCCGTCCGACAGGGGAAGAAGCCAAAAACATTCAGTACTTC. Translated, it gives CATRPTGEEAKNIQYF.